One sample yielded the 21 T cell receptor beta chains listed below, sequenced in a study of cytomegalovirus exposure and HLA in healthy donors. The primer mix had 60 Vbeta and 13 Jbeta primers. Generated by immunoSEQ multiplex PCR, the TCRdb table keeps only in-frame clones and is missing some. Altogether some 110,000 clones are present, around three quarters being singletons, with the ten largest covering around 4%. Material: PBMCs. These receptors all stem from a man aged 40-55 years in good health and CMV-seronegative.

The V gene is TRBV29-1, the J gene TRBJ2-3, with unresolved D. V was pared by 4 bases and J by 6 bases, with 11 bases between. CDR1 is SQVTM, CDR2 ANQGSEA, per germline. This CDR3 is built from 12 residues. The CDR3 protein is CSVVTWADTQYF. The CDR3 bases are TGCAGCGTTGTGACCTGGGCCGATACGCAGTATTTT.

Here the CDR3 DNA reads TGTGCCATTGGGGGAGGGGAAGGCCAGTACTTC. Translation: CAIGGGEGQYF. The chain carries TRBV6-5 and TRBJ2-5; 7 bases line up with TRBD2. The CDR3 is 11 residues long. Germline lookup yields CDR1 MNHEY and CDR2 SVGAGI. The V segment lost 10 bases and the J segment 10 bases; nucleotides outside the gene matches: 9.

This clone was seen a single time. The gene calls are TRBV6-6 and TRBJ1-2; 10 bases line up with TRBD1. Germline V gene lookup returns CDR1 MNHNY and CDR2 SVGAGI (reference sequence). V was pared by 5 bases and J by 6 bases, with 6 bases of the junction left unmatched. This CDR3 spans 14 amino acids. The DNA for the CDR3 is TGTGCCAGCAGTACCGGGACAGGGGTTCATGGCTACACCTTC. Residues: CASSTGTGVHGYTF.

The chain employs TRBV30 and TRBJ2-3; TRBD2 aligns across 12 bases. The CDR3 totals 16 residues. After removal of 1 base from V and 7 bases from J, the junction contained 9 bases not matched to a gene. The germline gives CDR1 GTSNPN, CDR2 SVGIG (reference sequence). The CDR3 sequence: CAWSDPLAGGMNTQYF. In nucleotides, the CDR3 is TGTGCCTGGAGTGACCCCCTAGCGGGGGGGATGAATACGCAGTATTTT.

The V gene is TRBV7-2, the J gene TRBJ2-7; D is uncertain. V dropped 5 bases and J dropped 9 bases, with 14 bases sitting between them. Germline V gives CDR1 SGHTA, CDR2 FQGNSA. There are 12 residues in the CDR3. This chain's CDR3 is CASSPLVGVQYF. CDR3 DNA: TGTGCCAGCAGCCCCCTTGTGGGCGTGCAGTACTTC.

V and J are TRBV19 and TRBJ1-2; TRBD1 aligns across 7 bases. Germline V gives CDR1 LNHDA, CDR2 SQIVND (reference sequence). This CDR3 has 12 amino acids. J was trimmed by 4 bases and V by 4 bases; bases with no gene match: 0. The CDR3, as DNA: TGTGCCAGTAGTAGGACAGGCTATGGCTACACCTTC. The encoded protein is CASSRTGYGYTF.

This clone was observed a few times. The J gene is TRBJ2-1, the V gene TRBV6-5; the match to TRBD1 covers 7 bases. The trim removed 6 bases at V and 8 bases at J, leaving 13 bases unmatched. The V gene's germline CDR1 is MNHEY and CDR2 SVGAGI. There are 15 residues in the CDR3. The CDR3 DNA sequence: TGTGCCAGCAGCTACGGTCGGTACAGGGGCGATGAGCAGTTCTTC. Its protein is CASSYGRYRGDEQFF.

The chain employs TRBV19 and TRBJ2-7; D uncertain. This CDR3 is built from 15 residues. The V gene's germline CDR1 is LNHDA and CDR2 SQIVND (reference sequence). V was clipped by 3 bases and J by 1 base, with 13 bases between them. The CDR3 coding sequence is TGTGCCAGTAGTATTGCCCAGTCAGGTTCCTACGAGCAGTACTTC. Translated, it gives CASSIAQSGSYEQYF.

The genes are TRBV6-5 and TRBJ2-7, with D possibly matching TRBD1 (5 bases). Germline loops: CDR1 MNHEY, CDR2 SVGAGI. The CDR3 is made up of 13 amino acids. V was trimmed by 6 bases and J by 3 bases, leaving 12 bases between them. The CDR3 DNA reads as TGTGCCAGCAGGGCTACAGGTATCTACGAGCAGTACTTC. This encodes CASRATGIYEQYF.

The rearrangement links TRBV2 to TRBJ1-1; D is unclear. V lost 6 bases and J 1 base, leaving 9 bases between the germline ends. This CDR3 has 13 residues. Germline lookup yields CDR1 SNHLY and CDR2 FYNNEI. CDR3 amino acids: CASRRATNTEAFF. The CDR3 nucleotides are TGTGCCAGCAGGAGGGCCACGAACACTGAAGCTTTCTTT.

The gene calls are TRBV19 and TRBJ2-7; perhaps TRBD1 as D (5 bases). Between the trimmed V and J ends, which lost 3 bases and 4 bases, there was a span of 16 bases. CDR3 length equals 15 residues. Germline CDR1 and CDR2: LNHDA and SQIVND (reference sequence). This CDR3 reads CASSIGHPEEYEQYF. The CDR3 DNA sequence: TGTGCCAGTAGTATCGGACACCCGGAAGAGTACGAGCAGTACTTC.

Concerning this clone: The junction departs from germline at one end; a sequencing error may be responsible. This sequence joins TRBV7-9 and TRBJ1-1; D is possibly TRBD1 (5 bases). The CDR3 runs to 14 residues. CDR1 is SEHNR and CDR2 is FQNEAQ in the germline V gene (reference sequence). The CDR3 loop is CSSSLQVMNTEAFF. In nucleotides, the CDR3 is TGTTCCAGCAGCTTACAGGTTATGAACACTGAAGCTTTCTTT.

The chain uses TRBV10-3 and TRBJ2-5; TRBD2 aligns across 11 bases. Trimming cost V 4 bases and J 1 base; bases outside gene matches: 2. This CDR3 region has 15 residues. Germline CDR1 ENHRY, CDR2 SYGVKD. The DNA for the CDR3 is TGTGCCATCAGTGGCCTAGCGGGGGGCCAAGAGACCCAGTACTTC. Residues: CAISGLAGGQETQYF.

This chain connects TRBV5-4 to TRBJ1-2; possible D gene TRBD1, 5 bases. Trimming stripped 0 bases from V and 7 bases from J, with 10 bases between. CDR3 length equals 13 residues. Germline CDR1 and CDR2: SGHNT and YYREEE (reference sequence). The CDR3, as DNA: TGTGCCAGCAGCTTGGAAGGGGTTCGTGGCTACACCTTC. Translation: CASSLEGVRGYTF.

The V call is TRBV7-2, the J call TRBJ2-2; 7 positions match TRBD2. From germline, CDR1 is SGHTA and CDR2 FQGNSA. V trimming: 1 base; J trimming: 4 bases; junction bases outside the gene matches: 6. This CDR3 has 16 residues. In DNA, the CDR3 is TGTGCCAGCAGCTTAGTACGGCGGGGGAGCACCGGGGAGCTGTTTTTT. This gives the protein CASSLVRRGSTGELFF.

This chain uses TRBV19 with TRBJ2-3; D unresolved. Trimming left V 1 base short and J 5 bases short, with 13 bases between. The CDR3 extends over 15 amino acids. CDR1 and CDR2 from the germline V gene are LNHDA and SQIVND (reference sequence). This CDR3 reads CASSIGSSFRDTQYF. CDR3 bases: TGTGCCAGTAGTATAGGGAGTTCATTTAGAGATACGCAGTATTTT.

V and J are TRBV2 and TRBJ1-5, with 8 bases that match TRBD1. V lost 2 bases, J lost 5 bases, and 2 bases stayed unmatched. Germline V CDR1 and CDR2: SNHLY, FYNNEI. This CDR3 spans 14 amino acids. In DNA, the CDR3 is TGTGCCAGCAGTGAACAGGGGGCCTATCAGCCCCAGCATTTT. Translating it yields CASSEQGAYQPQHF.

For the CDR3, the DNA is TGTGCCAGCAGCGTCGGGACAGGGCCCACTGAAGCTTTCTTT. Amino acid sequence: CASSVGTGPTEAFF. The chain joins TRBV9 to TRBJ1-1; 9 nucleotides align to TRBD1. Unmatched junction bases numbered 3, after V lost 2 bases and J lost 4 bases. The CDR3 consists of 14 residues. Germline V gene lookup returns CDR1 SGDLS and CDR2 YYNGEE.

The genes are TRBV6-5 and TRBJ2-1; 7 positions agree with TRBD1. V shed 6 bases, J shed 9 bases, and the junction held 2 bases outside the gene matches. From germline, CDR1 is MNHEY and CDR2 SVGAGI. There are 11 residues in the CDR3. CDR3 loop: CASSDRVEQFF. The CDR3 region has the DNA TGTGCCAGCAGCGACAGGGTTGAGCAGTTCTTC.

The J gene is TRBJ1-2, the V gene TRBV27, with D possibly TRBD1 on 6 matching bases. Between the trimmed V and J ends, which lost 4 bases and 1 base, there was a span of 13 bases. The CDR3 is 15 amino acids. Germline assignment: CDR1 MNHEY and CDR2 SMNVEV (reference sequence). In DNA, the CDR3 is TGTGCCAGCAGTTCCTGGACAGACCTTAACTATGGCTACACCTTC. Translation: CASSSWTDLNYGYTF.

The chain joins TRBV6-5 to TRBJ2-7; TRBD2 might be the D (5 bases). CDR1 and CDR2 (germline): MNHEY, SVGAGI. There are 13 residues in the CDR3. V was shortened by 7 bases and J by 2 bases, with 12 bases between the two germline ends. The DNA for the CDR3 is TGTGCCAGCAAAAGATCGGGGACCTACGAGCAGTACTTC. It encodes CASKRSGTYEQYF.